The next 3 T cell receptor beta chains were all read from a single sample in a study of blood T cell repertoires in COVID-19. This table comes from immunoSEQ multiplex PCR, and its TCRdb copy is limited to in-frame clones, with some not included. The sample contains some 110,000 clones, over 80% of which appear only once. The sequencing sample was made of peripheral blood. These receptors came from a woman between 65 and 79 years old with acute or convalescent COVID-19.

This rearrangement joins TRBV5-4 to TRBJ2-7; 7 positions agree with TRBD1. The length of the CDR3 is 14 residues. Germline V gene data show CDR1 as SGHNT and CDR2 as YYREEE (reference sequence). V dropped 4 bases and J dropped 4; count of bases not matched to a gene: 8. Here the CDR3 reads CASSPRPGGYEQYF. In DNA form, the CDR3 reads TGTGCCAGCAGCCCAAGGCCAGGGGGATACGAGCAGTACTTC.

The V and J genes are TRBV5-1 and TRBJ1-1, with TRBD1 matching 7 bases. CDR1 is SGHRS, CDR2 YFSETQ, per germline. This CDR3 contains 15 residues. V dropped 4 bases and J dropped 0; count of bases not matched to a gene: 6. CDR3 region: CASSRVTGVNTEAFF. Written as DNA, the CDR3 is TGCGCCAGCAGCCGCGTCACAGGGGTGAACACTGAAGCTTTCTTT.

This clone has ten or more counts. The chain joins TRBV28 to TRBJ2-7; TRBD1 aligns across 8 bases. The CDR3 has 15 amino acids. The V and J ends lost 3 bases and 4 bases, in that order; junction bases with no gene match: 8. Germline V lookup: CDR1 MDHEN, CDR2 SYDVKM. The CDR3 nucleotides read TGTGCCAGCAGTTTGATAGAGACAGGGGCGTACGAGCAGTACTTC. Residues: CASSLIETGAYEQYF.